This T cell receptor (beta chain) was found in a study of OX40 agonist ivuxolimab in advanced cancers. Study in general: Treatment received earlier with anti-PD-1, anti-PD-L1 or anti-CTLA-4 agents was allowed, and around 40% had some. Findings of the study overall: In CD8+ T cells, expanded clones were on average more numerous than in CD4+.

This CDR3 region has 12 residues. The V end lost 6 bases, the J end lost 5 bases, and 11 bases lay between the germline ends. The germline gives CDR1 SGHVS, CDR2 FQNEAQ. The method was immunoSEQ multiplex PCR; TCRdb's version includes in-frame clones alone and lacks a portion of them. Of about 91,000 clones listed, roughly 85% were seen once; the top ten hold 0.5%. In the case of this clone: Antigen specificity is unknown.

The sample in question was CD4+ or CD8+ T cells sorted from blood, obtained in a trial of the OX40 agonist ivuxolimab. The chain employs TRBV7-8 and TRBJ2-7; D is perhaps TRBD1 (6 bases). This clonotype was obtained from an adult with an advanced solid tumor such as melanoma, head and neck, liver or kidney cancer. DNA of the CDR3: TGTGCCAGCAGTCTACAGGGCGACGAGCAGTACTTC. This codes for CASSLQGDEQYF. Filled out from reference TRBV7-8 and TRBJ2-7, the complete variable domain reads GAGVSQSPRYKVAKRGQDVALRCDPISGHVSLFWYQQALGQGPEFLTYFQNEAQLDKSGLPSDRFFAERPEGSVSTLKIQRTQQEDSAVYLCASSLQGDEQYFGPGTRLTVT.